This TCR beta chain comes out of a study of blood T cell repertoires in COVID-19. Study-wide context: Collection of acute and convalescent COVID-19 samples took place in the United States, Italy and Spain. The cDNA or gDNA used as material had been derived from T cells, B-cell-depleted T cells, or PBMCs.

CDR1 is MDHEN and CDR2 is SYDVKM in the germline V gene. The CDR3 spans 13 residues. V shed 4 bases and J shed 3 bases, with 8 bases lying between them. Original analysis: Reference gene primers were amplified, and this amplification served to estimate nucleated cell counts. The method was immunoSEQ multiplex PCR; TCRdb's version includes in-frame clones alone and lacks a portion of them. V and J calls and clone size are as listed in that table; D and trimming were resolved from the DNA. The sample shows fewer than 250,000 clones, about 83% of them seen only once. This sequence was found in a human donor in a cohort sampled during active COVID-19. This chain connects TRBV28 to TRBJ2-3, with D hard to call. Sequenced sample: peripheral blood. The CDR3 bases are TGTGCCAGCAGTTGGAGTGGGACAGATACGCAGTATTTT. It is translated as CASSWSGTDTQYF.